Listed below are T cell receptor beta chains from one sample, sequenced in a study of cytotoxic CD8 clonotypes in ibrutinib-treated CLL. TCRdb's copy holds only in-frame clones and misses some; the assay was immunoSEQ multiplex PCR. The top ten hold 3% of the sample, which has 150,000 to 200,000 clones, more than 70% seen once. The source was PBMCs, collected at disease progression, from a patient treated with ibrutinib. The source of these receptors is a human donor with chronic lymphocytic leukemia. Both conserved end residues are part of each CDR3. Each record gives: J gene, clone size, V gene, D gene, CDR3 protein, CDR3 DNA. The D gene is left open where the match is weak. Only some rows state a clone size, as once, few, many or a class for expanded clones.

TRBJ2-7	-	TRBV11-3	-	CASSLVYEQYF	TGTGCCAGCAGCTTAGTCTACGAGCAGTACTTC
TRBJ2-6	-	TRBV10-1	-	CASSERNTGANVLTF	TGCGCCAGCAGCGAGCGAAACACTGGGGCCAACGTCCTGACTTTC
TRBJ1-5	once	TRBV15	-	CATSRDNPGGGHGQPQHF	TGTGCCACCAGCAGAGACAACCCCGGTGGGGGGCACGGTCAGCCCCAGCATTTT
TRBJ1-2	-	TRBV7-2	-	CASSPPVSGSGYTF	TGTGCCAGCAGCCCCCCCGTCAGCGGTTCCGGCTACACCTTC
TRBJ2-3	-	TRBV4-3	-	CASSPLVLGSTDTQYF	TGCGCCAGCAGCCCCCTCGTATTGGGGAGCACAGATACGCAGTATTTT
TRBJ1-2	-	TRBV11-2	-	CASSLGYGTVTNYGYTF	TGTGCCAGCAGCTTAGGTTATGGGACGGTAACGAACTATGGCTACACCTTC
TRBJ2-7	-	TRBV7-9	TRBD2	CASSHSGSASGSRYEQYF	TGTGCCAGCAGCCACTCAGGGTCGGCTAGCGGGAGTCGGTACGAGCAGTACTTC
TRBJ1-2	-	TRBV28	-	CASATEFYGYTF	TGTGCCAGCGCGACAGAATTCTATGGCTACACCTTC
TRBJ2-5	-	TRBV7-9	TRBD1	CASSPTGTGDQETQYF	TGTGCCAGCAGCCCAACCGGGACAGGGGACCAAGAGACCCAGTACTTC
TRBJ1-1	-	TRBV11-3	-	CASSSRGNTEAFF	TGTGCCAGCAGCTCCCGGGGGAACACTGAAGCTTTCTTT
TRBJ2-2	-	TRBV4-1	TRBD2	CASSQGGLAGLNTGELFF	TGCGCCAGCAGCCAGGGAGGACTAGCGGGGTTGAACACCGGGGAGCTGTTTTTT
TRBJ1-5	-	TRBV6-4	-	CASSQQANQPQHF	TGTGCCAGCAGTCAACAGGCCAATCAGCCCCAGCATTTT
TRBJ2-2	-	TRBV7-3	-	CASSLDRYTGELFF	TGTGCCAGCAGTCTCGACAGATACACCGGGGAGCTGTTTTTT
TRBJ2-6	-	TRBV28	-	CASSFGEGAVSIGANVLTF	TGTGCCAGCAGTTTTGGGGAGGGGGCGGTTAGTATTGGGGCCAACGTCCTGACTTTC
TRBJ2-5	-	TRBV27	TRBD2	CASRSGTSGTNQETQYF	TGTGCCAGCAGATCCGGGACTAGCGGGACCAACCAAGAGACCCAGTACTTC
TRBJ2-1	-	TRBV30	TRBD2	CAWSGRLAGRNEQFF	TGTGCCTGGAGTGGTAGGCTAGCGGGAAGGAATGAGCAGTTCTTC
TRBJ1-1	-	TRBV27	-	CASSRQGSEAFF	TGTGCCAGCAGTCGCCAGGGCTCCGAAGCTTTCTTT
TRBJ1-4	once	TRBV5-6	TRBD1	CASSRKGGSTNEKLFF	TGTGCCAGCAGCCGAAAAGGGGGCTCAACTAATGAAAAACTGTTTTTT
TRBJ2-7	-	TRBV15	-	CATSRDAPYEQYF	TGTGCCACCAGCAGAGACGCCCCCTACGAGCAGTACTTC
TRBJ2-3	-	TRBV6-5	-	CASSSVWATDTQYF	TGTGCCAGCAGCAGCGTTTGGGCGACAGATACGCAGTATTTT
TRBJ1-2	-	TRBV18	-	CASSPQLGGSNYGYTF	TGTGCCAGCTCACCACAATTGGGGGGCTCTAACTATGGCTACACCTTC
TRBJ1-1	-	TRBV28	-	CASRYSRDGTEAFF	TGTGCCAGCAGATATTCAAGGGACGGCACTGAAGCTTTCTTT
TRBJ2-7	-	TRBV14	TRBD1	CASSRQGNPHEQYF	TGTGCCAGCAGTCGACAGGGTAACCCCCACGAGCAGTACTTC
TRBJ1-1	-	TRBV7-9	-	CASSLGTQEDTEAFF	TGTGCCAGCAGCTTGGGGACACAAGAGGACACTGAAGCTTTCTTT
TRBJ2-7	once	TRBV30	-	CAWSSYHSYEQYF	TGTGCCTGGAGTTCGTATCATTCCTACGAGCAGTACTTC
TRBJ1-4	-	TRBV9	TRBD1	CASSGQGLGEKLFF	TGTGCCAGCAGCGGACAGGGACTTGGCGAAAAACTGTTTTTT
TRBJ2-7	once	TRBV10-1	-	CASSESVVTDEQYF	TGCGCCAGCAGTGAGTCGGTGGTTACCGACGAGCAGTACTTC
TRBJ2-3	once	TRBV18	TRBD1	CASSRQGASSTDTQYF	TGTGCCAGCTCCAGGCAGGGGGCCTCGAGCACAGATACGCAGTATTTT
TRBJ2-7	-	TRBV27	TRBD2	CASRVLAGGPKIYEQYF	TGTGCCAGCAGAGTACTAGCGGGAGGGCCGAAGATTTACGAGCAGTACTTC
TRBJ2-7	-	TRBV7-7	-	CASRPRDAAYYEQYF	TGTGCTAGCAGGCCTCGGGACGCAGCCTACTACGAGCAGTACTTC
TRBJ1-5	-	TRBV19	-	CASSTDSSNQPQHF	TGTGCCAGTAGTACGGACAGCTCTAATCAGCCCCAGCATTTT
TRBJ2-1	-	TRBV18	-	CASSQQGGEPNEQFF	TGTGCCAGCTCACAACAGGGTGGCGAGCCCAATGAGCAGTTCTTC
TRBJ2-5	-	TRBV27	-	CASSPTSFIQRKETQYF	TGTGCCAGCAGTCCTACCTCCTTCATACAGAGAAAAGAGACCCAGTACTTC
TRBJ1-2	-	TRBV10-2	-	CASSERGAGYTF	TGCGCCAGCAGTGAACGGGGAGCGGGCTACACCTTC
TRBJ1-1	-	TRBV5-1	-	CASSLFTGETEAFF	TGCGCCAGCAGCTTGTTCACGGGTGAGACTGAAGCTTTCTTT
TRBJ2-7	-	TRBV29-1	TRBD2	CSVEGLAGGPYEQYF	TGCAGCGTTGAAGGTCTAGCGGGAGGGCCCTACGAGCAGTACTTC
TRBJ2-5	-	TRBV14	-	CASSQDRVPGLRQETQYF	TGTGCCAGCAGCCAAGATCGGGTACCGGGTTTGCGACAAGAGACCCAGTACTTC
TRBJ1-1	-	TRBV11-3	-	CASSFPWNTEAFF	TGTGCCAGCAGCTTTCCCTGGAACACTGAAGCTTTCTTT
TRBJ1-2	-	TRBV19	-	CASSREHFTNYGYTF	TGTGCCAGTAGTAGGGAACACTTTACCAACTATGGCTACACCTTC
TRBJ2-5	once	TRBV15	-	CATSISGVQYF	TGTGCCACCAGCATATCCGGTGTCCAGTACTTC
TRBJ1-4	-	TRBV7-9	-	CASSLRIGGTTEKLFF	TGTGCCAGCAGCTTACGAATAGGGGGTACTACAGAAAAACTGTTTTTT
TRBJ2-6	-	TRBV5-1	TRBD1	CASSVGTGVSGANVLTF	TGCGCCAGCAGCGTCGGGACAGGGGTCTCTGGGGCCAACGTCCTGACTTTC
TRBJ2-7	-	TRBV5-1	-	CASSWQGPASYEQYF	TGCGCCAGCAGCTGGCAGGGGCCCGCCTCCTACGAGCAGTACTTC
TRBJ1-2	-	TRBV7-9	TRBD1	CASSLTGDHLSGYTF	TGTGCCAGCAGCCTGACAGGGGATCACCTTTCTGGCTACACCTTC
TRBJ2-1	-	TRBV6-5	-	CASSYNRINNEQFF	TGTGCCAGCAGTTATAACAGGATCAACAATGAGCAGTTCTTC
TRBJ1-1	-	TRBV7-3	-	CASSQQRNTEAFF	TGTGCCAGCAGCCAACAGAGGAACACTGAAGCTTTCTTT